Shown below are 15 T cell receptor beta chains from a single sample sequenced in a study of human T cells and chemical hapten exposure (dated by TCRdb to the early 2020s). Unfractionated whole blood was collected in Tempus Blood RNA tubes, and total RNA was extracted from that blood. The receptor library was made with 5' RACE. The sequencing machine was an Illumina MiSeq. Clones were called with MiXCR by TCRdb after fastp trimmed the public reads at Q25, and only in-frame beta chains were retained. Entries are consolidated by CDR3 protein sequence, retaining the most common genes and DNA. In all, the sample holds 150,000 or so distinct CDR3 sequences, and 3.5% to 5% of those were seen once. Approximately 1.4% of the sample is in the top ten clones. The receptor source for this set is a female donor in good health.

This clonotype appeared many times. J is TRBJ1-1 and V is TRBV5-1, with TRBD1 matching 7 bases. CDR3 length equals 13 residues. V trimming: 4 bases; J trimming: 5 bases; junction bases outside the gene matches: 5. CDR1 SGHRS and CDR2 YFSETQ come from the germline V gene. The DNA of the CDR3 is TGCGCCAGCAGCAGGATACAGGGGACTGAAGCTTTCTTT. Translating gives CASSRIQGTEAFF.

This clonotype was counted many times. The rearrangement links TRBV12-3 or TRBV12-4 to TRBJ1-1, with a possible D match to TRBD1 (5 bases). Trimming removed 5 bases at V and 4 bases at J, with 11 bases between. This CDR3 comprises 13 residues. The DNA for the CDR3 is TGTGCCAGCAGTCGACAGCCGGCCACTGAAGCTTTCTTT. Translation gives CASSRQPATEAFF.

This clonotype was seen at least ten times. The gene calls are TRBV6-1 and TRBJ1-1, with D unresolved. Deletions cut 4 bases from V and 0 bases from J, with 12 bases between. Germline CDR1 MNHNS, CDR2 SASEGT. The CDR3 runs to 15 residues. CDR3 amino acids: CASSAGWTVNTEAFF. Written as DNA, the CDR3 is TGTGCCAGCAGTGCAGGATGGACGGTGAACACTGAAGCTTTCTTT.

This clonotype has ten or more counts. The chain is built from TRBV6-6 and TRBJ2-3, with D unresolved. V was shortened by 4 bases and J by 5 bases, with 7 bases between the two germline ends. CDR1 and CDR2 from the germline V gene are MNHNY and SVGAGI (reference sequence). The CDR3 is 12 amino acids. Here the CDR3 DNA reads TGTGCCAGCAGTTCTATCGTAGATACGCAGTATTTT. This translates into CASSSIVDTQYF.

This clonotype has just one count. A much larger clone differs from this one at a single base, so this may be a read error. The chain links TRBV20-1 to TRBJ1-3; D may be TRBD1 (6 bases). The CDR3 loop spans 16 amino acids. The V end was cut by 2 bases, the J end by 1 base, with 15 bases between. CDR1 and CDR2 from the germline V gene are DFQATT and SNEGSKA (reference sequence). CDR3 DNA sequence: TGCAGTGCTAGACCTACTTCAGGGGTGTCTGGAAACACCATATATTTT. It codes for CSARPTSGVSGNTIYF.

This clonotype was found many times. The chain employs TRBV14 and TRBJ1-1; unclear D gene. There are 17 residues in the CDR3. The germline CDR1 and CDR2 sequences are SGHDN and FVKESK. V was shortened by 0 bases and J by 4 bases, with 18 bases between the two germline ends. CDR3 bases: TGTGCCAGCAGCCAAGAGACCCCCTCGGCGTATCTCACTGAAGCTTTCTTT. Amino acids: CASSQETPSAYLTEAFF.

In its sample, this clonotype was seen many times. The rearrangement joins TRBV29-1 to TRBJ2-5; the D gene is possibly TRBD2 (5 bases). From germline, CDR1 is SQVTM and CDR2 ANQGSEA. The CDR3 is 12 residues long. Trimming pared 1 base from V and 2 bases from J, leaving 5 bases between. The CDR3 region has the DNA TGCAGCGTTGAAGCGGGGCAAGAGACCCAGTACTTC. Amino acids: CSVEAGQETQYF.

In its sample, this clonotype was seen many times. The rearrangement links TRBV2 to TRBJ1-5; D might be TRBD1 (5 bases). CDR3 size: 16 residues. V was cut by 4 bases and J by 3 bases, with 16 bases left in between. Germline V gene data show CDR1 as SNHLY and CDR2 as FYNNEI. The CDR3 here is CASSAAAGTTNQPQHF. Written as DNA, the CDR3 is TGTGCCAGCAGTGCCGCGGCCGGGACCACCAATCAGCCCCAGCATTTT.

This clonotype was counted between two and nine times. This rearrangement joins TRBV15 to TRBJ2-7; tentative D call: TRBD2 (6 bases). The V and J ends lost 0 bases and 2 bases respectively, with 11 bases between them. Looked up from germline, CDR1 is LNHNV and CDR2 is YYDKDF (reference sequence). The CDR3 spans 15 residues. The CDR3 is CATSRDGGFAYEQYF. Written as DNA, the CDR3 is TGTGCCACCAGCAGAGATGGGGGGTTTGCCTACGAGCAGTACTTC. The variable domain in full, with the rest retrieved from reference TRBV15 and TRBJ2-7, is DAMVIQNPRYQVTQFGKPVTLSCSQTLNHNVMYWYQQKSSQAPKLLFHYYDKDFNNEADTPDNFQSRRPNTSFCFLDIRSPGLGDTAMYLCATSRDGGFAYEQYFGPGTRLTVT.

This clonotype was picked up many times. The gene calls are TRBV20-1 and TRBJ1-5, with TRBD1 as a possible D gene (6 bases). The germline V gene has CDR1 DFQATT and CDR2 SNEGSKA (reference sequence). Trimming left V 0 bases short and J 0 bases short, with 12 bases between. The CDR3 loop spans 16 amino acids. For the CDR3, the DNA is TGCAGTGCTAGAGATTACAGGGTGGGTAGCAATCAGCCCCAGCATTTT. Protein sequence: CSARDYRVGSNQPQHF.

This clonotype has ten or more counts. The CDR3 loop reads CASGFRPRGHSPLHF. CDR3 nucleotides: TGTGCTAGTGGTTTCCGTCCCAGGGGGCATTCACCCCTCCACTTT. V and J are TRBV12-5 and TRBJ1-6, with 8 bases matching TRBD1. The trim removed 3 bases at V and 8 bases at J, leaving 6 bases unmatched. Germline CDR1 reads LGHNT; CDR2 reads FRNRAP. The CDR3 extends over 15 amino acids.

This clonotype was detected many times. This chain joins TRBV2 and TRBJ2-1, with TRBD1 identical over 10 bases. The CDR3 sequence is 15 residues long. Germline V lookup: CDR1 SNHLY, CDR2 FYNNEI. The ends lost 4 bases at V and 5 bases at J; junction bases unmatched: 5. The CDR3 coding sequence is TGTGCCAGCAGTGTCTTTGGGACAGGGGACAATGAGCAGTTCTTC. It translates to CASSVFGTGDNEQFF.

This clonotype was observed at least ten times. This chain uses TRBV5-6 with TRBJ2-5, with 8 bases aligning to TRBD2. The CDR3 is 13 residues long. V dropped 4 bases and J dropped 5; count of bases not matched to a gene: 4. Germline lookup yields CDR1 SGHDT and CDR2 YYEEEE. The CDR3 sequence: CASSRLARETQYF. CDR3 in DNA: TGTGCCAGCAGCCGACTAGCGCGGGAGACCCAGTACTTC.

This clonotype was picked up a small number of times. The CDR3 DNA reads as TGTGCCAGCAGCTCTAGGGGTGATGAAGCTTTCTTT. Amino acids: CASSSRGDEAFF. The chain combines TRBV11-2 with TRBJ1-1; D is perhaps TRBD1 (5 bases). Germline CDR1 reads SGHAT; CDR2 reads FQNNGV. This CDR3 has 12 amino acids. Trimming left V 4 bases short and J 7 bases short, with 10 bases between.

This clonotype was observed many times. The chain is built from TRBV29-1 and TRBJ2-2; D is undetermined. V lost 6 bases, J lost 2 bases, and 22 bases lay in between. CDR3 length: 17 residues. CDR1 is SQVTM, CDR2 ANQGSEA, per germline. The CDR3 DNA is TGCAGCGTGAGGTCCGCGGCAGGAGCACAAAACACCGGGGAGCTGTTTTTT. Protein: CSVRSAAGAQNTGELFF.